Listed here are 15 T cell receptor beta chains from one sample, sequenced in a study of blood T cell repertoires in COVID-19. Profiling relied on immunoSEQ multiplex PCR, and the TCRdb table lists in-frame clones only, not all of them. The sample gives about 190,000 clones, 75% to 85% of which show up once; about 6.3% is in the top ten. The sequencing input was peripheral blood. The receptors originated from a man aged 55 to 70 with acute or convalescent COVID-19.

This clone showed up just a few times. The J gene is TRBJ2-1, the V gene TRBV2, with 10 bases matching TRBD2. There are 16 residues in the CDR3. V shed 7 bases, J shed 1 base, and the junction held 7 bases outside the gene matches. Germline CDR1 SNHLY, CDR2 FYNNEI. The CDR3 loop reads CASIKAGGPSYNEQFF. CDR3 coding DNA: TGTGCCAGCATTAAAGCGGGAGGGCCTTCCTACAATGAGCAGTTCTTC.

This chain connects TRBV4-2 to TRBJ2-1; TRBD1 matches at 7 bases. Germline CDR1 is LGHNA and CDR2 is YNFKEQ. The CDR3 totals 16 residues. V gave up 0 bases and J gave up 7 bases; unmatched junction bases: 9. CDR3 sequence: CASSQDGTGEGNEQFF. CDR3 in DNA: TGTGCCAGCAGCCAAGATGGAACAGGGGAAGGGAATGAGCAGTTCTTC.

The chain links TRBV7-9 to TRBJ2-4, with TRBD2 matching over 12 bases. The CDR3 has 18 amino acids. With 1 base clipped from V and 3 bases from J, the junction kept 7 bases outside the gene matches. CDR1 is SEHNR and CDR2 is FQNEAQ in the germline V gene (reference sequence). The CDR3 region is CASSLGPLAGGNKNIQYF. The CDR3 DNA reads as TGTGCCAGCAGCTTAGGTCCGCTAGCGGGGGGGAACAAAAACATTCAGTACTTC.

This clone has just one count. The J gene is TRBJ1-1, the V gene TRBV20-1; D is unresolved. The CDR3 loop spans 11 amino acids. The ends were cut back, 6 bases at V and 7 bases at J, with 12 bases in the middle. The germline V gene has CDR1 DFQATT and CDR2 SNEGSKA (reference sequence). CDR3 sequence (DNA): TGCAGTGCCCTCGAGAGGGTTGAAGCTTTCTTT. Amino acids: CSALERVEAFF.

This rearrangement joins TRBV7-2 to TRBJ2-3; 13 bases fit TRBD2. V shed 6 bases and J 3 bases; nucleotides not matched to a gene: 6. Germline assignment: CDR1 SGHTA and CDR2 FQGNSA. This CDR3 comprises 16 residues. CDR3: CASRSGTSGATDTQYF. CDR3 in DNA: TGTGCCAGCAGGTCCGGGACTAGCGGGGCAACAGATACGCAGTATTTT.

V and J are TRBV3-1 (or the pseudogene TRBV3-2) and TRBJ1-1; the match to TRBD1 covers 9 bases. Germline loops: CDR1 LGHDT, CDR2 YNNKEL (reference sequence). V dropped 4 bases and J dropped 7; count of bases not matched to a gene: 4. This CDR3 is 13 amino acids long. CDR3 nucleotide sequence: TGTGCCAGCAGCCCGGGACAGGGACATGAAGCTTTCTTT. The encoded protein is CASSPGQGHEAFF.

V usage is TRBV5-8 and J usage is TRBJ1-3; 9 nucleotides line up with TRBD1. CDR1 is SGHTS and CDR2 is YDEGEE in the germline V gene. This CDR3 comprises 14 residues. The junction had 0 bases not matched to a gene; V was cut back by 3 bases and J by 2 bases. The CDR3 coding sequence is TGTGCCAGCAGCTGGACAGGGGCTGGAAACACCATATATTTT. It is translated as CASSWTGAGNTIYF.

This chain connects TRBV24-1 to TRBJ2-2, with D uncertain. V was clipped by 3 bases and J by 2 bases, with 9 bases between them. The germline V gene encodes CDR1 KGHDR and CDR2 SFDVKD. The length of the CDR3 is 15 residues. The CDR3 DNA reads as TGTGCCACCAGTGATAACACAGAAAACACCGGGGAGCTGTTTTTT. This translates into CATSDNTENTGELFF.

This chain uses TRBV5-1 with TRBJ1-3; D uncertain. The V gene lost 4 bases and the J gene lost 0 bases, with 8 bases spanning the gap. This CDR3 is 14 amino acids long. Germline lookup yields CDR1 SGHRS and CDR2 YFSETQ. The CDR3 loop reads CASSPQVSGNTIYF. As DNA, the CDR3 is TGCGCCAGCAGCCCCCAGGTCTCTGGAAACACCATATATTTT.

This chain links TRBV25-1 with TRBJ2-3; D ambiguous. Germline V gene data show CDR1 as MGHDK and CDR2 as SYGVNS. V lost 4 bases and J 2 bases, leaving 4 bases between the germline ends. The CDR3 covers 12 residues. The CDR3 loop reads CASSADTDTQYF. In DNA form, the CDR3 reads TGTGCCAGCAGTGCAGACACAGATACGCAGTATTTT. The entire variable domain, with the rest obtained from reference TRBV25-1 and TRBJ2-3, is as follows: EADIYQTPRYLVIGTGKKITLECSQTMGHDKMYWYQQDPGMELHLIHYSYGVNSTEKGDLSSESTVSRIRTEHFPLTLESARPSHTSQYLCASSADTDTQYFGPGTRLTVL.

A single count supports this clone. The CDR3 DNA is TGTGCCAGCTCACCAAACACAGGGGGCAGCGAGCAGTACTTC. It codes for CASSPNTGGSEQYF. The genes are TRBV18 and TRBJ2-7, with 9 nucleotides matching TRBD1. CDR3 size: 14 residues. V lost 2 bases, J lost 6 bases, and 5 bases stayed unmatched. Germline-derived CDR1 and CDR2 are KGHSH and LQKENI.

The J gene is TRBJ1-5, the V gene TRBV2, with TRBD1 as a possible D gene (5 bases). This CDR3 has 14 residues. Trimming removed 6 bases from V and 6 bases from J, with 15 bases in between. Germline V CDR1 and CDR2: SNHLY, FYNNEI. The CDR3 protein is CASSLGTGGQPQHF. CDR3 sequence (DNA): TGTGCCAGCAGCCTGGGGACGGGAGGTCAGCCCCAGCATTTT.

The chain combines TRBV29-1 with TRBJ1-5; 11 bases align to TRBD1. CDR1 and CDR2 from the germline V gene are SQVTM and ANQGSEA. J was trimmed by 2 bases and V by 7 bases; bases with no gene match: 4. The CDR3 consists of 14 residues. The CDR3 here is CSARTGGGNQPQHF. The CDR3 DNA reads TGCAGCGCCAGGACAGGGGGCGGCAATCAGCCCCAGCATTTT.

This sequence joins TRBV2 and TRBJ1-2; 7 bases fit TRBD1. CDR1 SNHLY and CDR2 FYNNEI come from the germline V gene. This CDR3 has 14 amino acids. The trim removed 4 bases at V and 4 bases at J, leaving 6 bases unmatched. This chain's CDR3 is CASSGQGLIYGYTF. For the CDR3, the DNA is TGTGCCAGCAGTGGACAGGGTCTAATCTATGGCTACACCTTC. The entire variable domain, with the rest obtained from reference TRBV2 and TRBJ1-2, is as follows: EPEVTQTPSHQVTQMGQEVILRCVPISNHLYFYWYRQILGQKVEFLVSFYNNEISEKSEIFDDQFSVERPDGSNFTLKIRSTKLEDSAMYFCASSGQGLIYGYTFGSGTRLTVV.

The chain joins TRBV25-1 to TRBJ1-2; 10 nucleotides align to TRBD1. V dropped 1 base and J dropped 4; count of bases not matched to a gene: 6. CDR3 size: 16 residues. Germline values: CDR1 MGHDK, CDR2 SYGVNS. The CDR3 nucleotides are TGTGCCAGCAGTGAATCCCCCCGGACAGGGGGCTATGGCTACACCTTC. It yields the protein CASSESPRTGGYGYTF.